This passage covers 7 T cell receptor beta chains from one sample sequenced in a study of blood T cell repertoires in COVID-19. The method was immunoSEQ multiplex PCR; TCRdb's version includes in-frame clones alone and lacks a portion of them. Among around 180,000 clones, about 81% were seen once, and the ten largest hold 12%. Sequencing was carried out using peripheral blood. These receptors were taken from a woman older than 75 with COVID-19, enrolled during active disease.

This chain uses TRBV2 with TRBJ1-2; no reliable D call. Trimming pared 5 bases from V and 4 bases from J, leaving 14 bases between. Germline CDR1 reads SNHLY; CDR2 reads FYNNEI. The CDR3 is made up of 14 amino acids. DNA of the CDR3: TGTGCCAGCAGTACCGGGGTCCGCGGCTATGGCTACACCTTC. Residues: CASSTGVRGYGYTF.

The gene calls are TRBV5-1 and TRBJ2-5; 11 nucleotides align to TRBD2. Germline values: CDR1 SGHRS, CDR2 YFSETQ. The CDR3 length is 16 residues. Trimming at V came to 0 bases and at J to 3 bases, leaving 4 bases not matched to a gene. This CDR3 is CASSLGLAGGEETQYF. DNA for the CDR3: TGCGCCAGCAGCTTGGGGCTAGCGGGGGGAGAAGAGACCCAGTACTTC.

A few counts support this clone. The V gene is TRBV20-1, the J gene TRBJ2-7, with 11 nucleotides matching TRBD2. V lost 3 bases and J lost 3; bases outside the gene matches: 7. The CDR3 extends over 15 amino acids. Germline V gene sequence: CDR1 DFQATT, CDR2 SNEGSKA (reference sequence). The CDR3 sequence is CSASYSGTSGYEQYF. CDR3 DNA: TGCAGTGCTAGTTACTCCGGGACTAGCGGCTACGAGCAGTACTTC.

V gene TRBV27 combines with J gene TRBJ2-5; unclear D gene. The V end was cut by 3 bases, the J end by 5 bases, with 10 bases between. Germline lookup yields CDR1 MNHEY and CDR2 SMNVEV (reference sequence). The CDR3 covers 13 residues. CDR3 nucleotide sequence: TGTGCCAGCAGTTTGCCACCAGGTGAGACCCAGTACTTC. Amino acids: CASSLPPGETQYF.

V and J are TRBV14 and TRBJ1-2, with 8 bases identical to TRBD1. This CDR3 has 14 amino acids. Trimming cost V 4 bases and J 5 bases; bases outside gene matches: 6. Germline V gene sequence: CDR1 SGHDN, CDR2 FVKESK. The CDR3 DNA reads as TGTGCCAGCAGCCCTGGGACAGGTTCATATGGCTACACCTTC. It yields the protein CASSPGTGSYGYTF.

The V call is TRBV5-1, the J call TRBJ2-7; 7 bases map to TRBD1. There are 14 residues in the CDR3. The V and J ends lost 3 bases and 3 bases, in that order; junction bases with no gene match: 6. Germline V CDR1 and CDR2: SGHRS, YFSETQ. The CDR3 bases are TGCGCCAGCAGCTACCGGGACAGCTTCTACGAGCAGTACTTC. Encoded protein: CASSYRDSFYEQYF.

This clone was observed a single time. The chain employs TRBV5-1 and TRBJ2-3, with D possibly matching TRBD1 (5 bases). Germline CDR1 is SGHRS and CDR2 is YFSETQ. The length of the CDR3 is 12 residues. The V end lost 0 bases, the J end lost 9 bases, and 8 bases lay between the germline ends. CDR3 loop: CASSLGQGTQYF. Written as DNA, the CDR3 is TGCGCCAGCAGCTTGGGGCAGGGCACGCAGTATTTT.